The source of this T cell receptor (beta chain) is a study of brain T cells in children with intractable seizures. The assay was immunoSEQ multiplex PCR, and TCRdb's table has in-frame clones only and misses some. The sample consists of 110,000 or so clones, approximately 94% of them appearing once. The CDR3 totals 15 residues. Germline trimming cut 6 bases from V and 3 bases from J; bases unmatched to any gene: 4. Germline V gene lookup returns CDR1 SGHRS and CDR2 YFSETQ. Surgery cases with the highest brain T cell transcript signatures were chosen for sequencing. Before surgery, patients took at least one anti-epileptic drug.

This chain joins TRBV5-1 and TRBJ2-2; TRBD2 agrees at 11 bases. This specimen consisted of peripheral blood, obtained at surgery. The receptor's source is a boy younger than two with hemimegalencephaly and intractable seizures. CDR3 in amino acids: CASNLLAGDTGELFF. The CDR3 nucleotides read TGCGCCAGCAATCTACTAGCGGGGGACACCGGGGAGCTGTTTTTT.